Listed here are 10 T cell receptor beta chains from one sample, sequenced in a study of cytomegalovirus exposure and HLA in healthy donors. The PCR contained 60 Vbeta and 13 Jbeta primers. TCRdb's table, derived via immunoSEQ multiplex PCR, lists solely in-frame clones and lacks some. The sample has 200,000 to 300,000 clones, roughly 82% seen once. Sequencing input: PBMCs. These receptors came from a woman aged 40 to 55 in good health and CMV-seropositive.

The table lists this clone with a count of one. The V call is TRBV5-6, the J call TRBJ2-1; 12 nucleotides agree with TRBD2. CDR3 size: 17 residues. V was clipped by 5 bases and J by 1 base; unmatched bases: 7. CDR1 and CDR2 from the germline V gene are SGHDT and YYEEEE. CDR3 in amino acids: CASSRLAGDGSYNEQFF. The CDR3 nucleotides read TGTGCCAGCAGTAGACTAGCGGGGGACGGTTCCTACAATGAGCAGTTCTTC.

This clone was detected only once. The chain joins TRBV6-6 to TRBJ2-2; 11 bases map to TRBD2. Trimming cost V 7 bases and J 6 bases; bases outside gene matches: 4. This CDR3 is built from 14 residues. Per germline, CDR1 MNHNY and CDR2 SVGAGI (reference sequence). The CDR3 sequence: CASTTSGGSGELFF. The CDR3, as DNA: TGTGCCAGCACAACTAGCGGGGGTTCCGGGGAGCTGTTTTTT.

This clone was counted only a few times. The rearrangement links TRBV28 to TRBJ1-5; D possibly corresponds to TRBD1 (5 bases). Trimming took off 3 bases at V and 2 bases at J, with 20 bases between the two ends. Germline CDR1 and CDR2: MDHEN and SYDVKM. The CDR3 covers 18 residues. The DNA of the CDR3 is TGTGCCAGCAGTTTTCCACGGGGTGTCCGGGGGGGCAATCAGCCCCAGCATTTT. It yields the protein CASSFPRGVRGGNQPQHF.

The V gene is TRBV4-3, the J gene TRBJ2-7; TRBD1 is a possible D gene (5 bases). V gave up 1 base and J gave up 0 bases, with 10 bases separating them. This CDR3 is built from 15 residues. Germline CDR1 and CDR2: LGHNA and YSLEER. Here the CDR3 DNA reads TGCGCCAGCAGCCAAGTCTTCGACAGCTCCTACGAGCAGTACTTC. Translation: CASSQVFDSSYEQYF.

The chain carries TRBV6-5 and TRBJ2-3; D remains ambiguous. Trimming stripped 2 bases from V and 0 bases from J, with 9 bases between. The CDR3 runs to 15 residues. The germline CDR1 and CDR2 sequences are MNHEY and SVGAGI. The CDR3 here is CASSYGGPSTDTQYF. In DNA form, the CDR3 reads TGTGCCAGCAGTTACGGCGGTCCTAGCACAGATACGCAGTATTTT.

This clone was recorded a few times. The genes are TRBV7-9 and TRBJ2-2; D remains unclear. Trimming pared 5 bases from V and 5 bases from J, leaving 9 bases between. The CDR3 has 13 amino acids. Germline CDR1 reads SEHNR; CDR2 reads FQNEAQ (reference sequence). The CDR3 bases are TGTGCCAGCAGCCGCGACGGGACCGGGGAGCTGTTTTTT. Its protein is CASSRDGTGELFF.

This CDR3 reads CASSEMLASPGELFF. The CDR3 DNA follows: TGTGCCAGCAGTGAAATGCTAGCGAGTCCCGGGGAGCTGTTTTTT. The chain uses TRBV6-1 and TRBJ2-2, with D possibly TRBD2 on 6 matching bases. This CDR3 has 15 residues. The V and J ends lost 2 bases and 6 bases respectively, with 13 bases between them. Germline assignment: CDR1 MNHNS and CDR2 SASEGT.

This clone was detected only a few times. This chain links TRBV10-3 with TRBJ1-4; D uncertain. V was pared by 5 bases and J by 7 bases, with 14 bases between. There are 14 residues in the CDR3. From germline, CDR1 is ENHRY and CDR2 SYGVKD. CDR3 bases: TGTGCCATCAGTAGCATTGAGAGGAGTGAAAAACTGTTTTTT. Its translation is CAISSIERSEKLFF.

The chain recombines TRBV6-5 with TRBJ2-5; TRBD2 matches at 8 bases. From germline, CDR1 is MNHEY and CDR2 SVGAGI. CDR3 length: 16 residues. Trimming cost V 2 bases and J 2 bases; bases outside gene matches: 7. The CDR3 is CASSYSPGGVQETQYF. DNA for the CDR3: TGTGCCAGCAGTTACAGCCCGGGGGGGGTACAAGAGACCCAGTACTTC.

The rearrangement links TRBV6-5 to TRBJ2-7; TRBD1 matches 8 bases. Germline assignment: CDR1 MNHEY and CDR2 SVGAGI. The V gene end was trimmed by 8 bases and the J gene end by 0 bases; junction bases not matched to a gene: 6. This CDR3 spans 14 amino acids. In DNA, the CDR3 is TGTGCCAGCGGACCGGGACAGGCCTCCTACGAGCAGTACTTC. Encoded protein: CASGPGQASYEQYF.